This T cell receptor beta chain was retrieved from a study of Ad26.COV2.S vaccination and SARS-CoV-2 variants. Repertoires were generated with immunoSEQ multiplex PCR, while TCRdb's copy carries only in-frame clones and drops some. The sample contains around 340,000 clones, roughly 90% of which appear only once. Treatment reported: about 20 received Ad26.COV2.S at low or high dose, single or two shots; several received placebo; per-sample allocation not given. Sampling took place 63 days after the first vaccine or placebo injection. CDR1 and CDR2 (germline): LGHDT, YNNKEL (reference sequence). The CDR3 spans 17 residues. The V and J ends lost 1 base and 9 bases, in that order; junction bases with no gene match: 10.

The starting material was peripheral blood, obtained in a trial of Ad26.COV2.S vaccine versus placebo. This chain links TRBV3-1 (or the pseudogene TRBV3-2) with TRBJ1-6; 9 bases fit TRBD1. The receptor was derived from a person aged 18 to 59 who received the Ad26.COV2.S COVID-19 vaccine or a placebo. The CDR3 sequence: CASSQGSGQGSGSPLHF. The CDR3 nucleotides are TGTGCCAGCAGCCAAGGGTCGGGACAGGGTTCGGGTTCACCCCTCCACTTT.